The text below deals with one TCR beta chain. The target antigen is unknown. This sample stems from a study of identical twins. Overall study results and limits: The abundant beta clonotypes from cord blood had fewer insertions, and memory repertoires had none of this. The study reached conclusions through statistical analysis that was cross-sectional, not following the same donors.

MiXCR, run by TCRdb on the 5' RACE reads, gives a single entry per CDR3 protein. The sample records about 470,000 distinct CDR3 sequences, approximately 24% being singletons. The germline gives CDR1 SNHLY, CDR2 FYNNEI. The CDR3 extends over 13 amino acids. V lost 2 bases to trimming and J lost 8 bases, with 13 bases between them. These data also formed part of another study, on T cells expressing NK-cell markers.

The genes are TRBV2 and TRBJ2-7; maybe TRBD2 (5 bases). This TCR derives from a woman under 30 in good health. The sample taken for sequencing was CD4+ T cells sorted from blood. The DNA of the CDR3 is TGTGCCAGCAGTGAAATTGACGGAGGACAGCAGTACTTC. It codes for CASSEIDGGQQYF.